This T cell receptor beta chain was sequenced for a study of lymphopenia after photon versus proton radiotherapy. Whole-study findings and limits: A bigger post-nadir fall in TCR diversity correlated inversely with survival time in deceased patients. Photon-treated patients lost naive T cells and TCR diversity; proton-treated stayed stable.

Germline values: CDR1 SGHDN, CDR2 FVKESK. The CDR3 covers 15 residues. V lost 5 bases and J 1 base, leaving 13 bases between the germline ends. With respect to this clone: What it binds is not known.

The assay was immunoSEQ multiplex PCR, and TCRdb's table has in-frame clones only and misses some. The repertoire has 20,000 to 25,000 clones, 75% to 90% of them found once; the top ten carry around 20%. The source material was peripheral blood, sampled from a patient treated with photon-based radiotherapy. The source is a man aged 60-69 years with pancreatic cancer. The genes are TRBV14 and TRBJ2-3; TRBD2 is a possible D gene (6 bases). The CDR3 sequence is CASSFTSSGTDTQYF. The CDR3, as DNA: TGTGCCAGCAGCTTTACTAGCAGCGGCACAGATACGCAGTATTTT.